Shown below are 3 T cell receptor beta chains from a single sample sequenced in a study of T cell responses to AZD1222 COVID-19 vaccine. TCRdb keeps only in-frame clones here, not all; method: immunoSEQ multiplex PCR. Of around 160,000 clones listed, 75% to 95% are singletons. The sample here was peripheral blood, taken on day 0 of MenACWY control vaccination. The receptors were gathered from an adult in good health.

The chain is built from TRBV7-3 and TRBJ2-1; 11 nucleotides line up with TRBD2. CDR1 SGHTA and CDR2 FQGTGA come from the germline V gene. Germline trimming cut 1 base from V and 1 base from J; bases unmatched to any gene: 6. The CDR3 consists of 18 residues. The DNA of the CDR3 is TGTGCCAGCAGCTTAATCGGGACTAGCGGATTATCCTACAATGAGCAGTTCTTC. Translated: CASSLIGTSGLSYNEQFF.

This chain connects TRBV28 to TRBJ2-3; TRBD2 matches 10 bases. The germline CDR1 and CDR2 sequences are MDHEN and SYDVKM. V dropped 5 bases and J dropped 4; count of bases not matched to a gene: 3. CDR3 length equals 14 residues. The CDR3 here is CASSTSGIADTQYF. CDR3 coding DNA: TGTGCCAGCAGTACTAGCGGGATCGCAGATACGCAGTATTTT.

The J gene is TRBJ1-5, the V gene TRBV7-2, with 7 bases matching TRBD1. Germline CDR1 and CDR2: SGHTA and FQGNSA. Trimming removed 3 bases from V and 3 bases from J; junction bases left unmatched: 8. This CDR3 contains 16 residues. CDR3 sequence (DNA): TGTGCCAGCAGCTTGGCTGGGACAGCCTACAATCAGCCCCAGCATTTT. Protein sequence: CASSLAGTAYNQPQHF. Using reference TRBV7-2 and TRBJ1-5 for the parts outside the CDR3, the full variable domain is GAGVSQSPSNKVTEKGKDVELRCDPISGHTALYWYRQSLGQGLEFLIYFQGNSAPDKSGLPSDRFSAERTGGSVSTLTIQRTQQEDSAVYLCASSLAGTAYNQPQHFGDGTRLSIL.